The clone carrying this T cell receptor beta chain was counted ten times or more. Its antigen is as yet unknown. Blood samples were heparinized, about 5 to 8 ml per donor. TCRdb's table, derived via immunoSEQ multiplex PCR, lists solely in-frame clones and lacks some. This sample includes 25,000 to 35,000 clones with no singletons; its ten biggest clones take up about 4.5%. The source of the sample is a study of T cell clonality in common variable immunodeficiency. The study, taken as a whole, reports: Shared TCRbeta clones were fewer between CVID subjects than controls. The cause of increased CVID clonality remains unclear without subpopulation sequencing. TCRbeta clonality was increased in CVID versus healthy controls.

Material: peripheral blood mononuclear cells. The TCR originated in a person between 18 and 69 years old in good health.

CDR3 DNA (partial): TGTGCCAGCAGTGAAGCGGCGGGAGGCCGGCACGAG. Translating it yields CASSEAAGGRHE. The whole CDR3 reads CASSEAAGGRHEQYF. J is TRBJ2-7 and V is TRBV2; TRBD2 matches 8 bases. The CDR3 goes on 3 residues after the read ends, and that part is filled in from the germline J gene. V lost 0 bases and J lost 5; bases outside the gene matches: 6. CDR3 length: 15 amino acids. From germline, CDR1 is SNHLY and CDR2 FYNNEI.